This note documents a single T cell receptor (beta chain) sequence. This receptor's antigen is unknown. No base quality values were provided; no much bigger clone lies one nucleotide off. RNA was extracted using the RNeasy kit, and about 0.45 to 1 ug of the RNA was reverse transcribed with random hexamers. TCR beta CDR3 regions were amplified with the immunoSEQ multiplex PCR assay covering 54 Vbeta and 13 Jbeta segments. Bias from PCR amplification was corrected by using a synthetic template baseline for primer optimization and for computational correction. On the authors' methods: Reads were annotated to V, D and J genes per IMGT and analyzed with immunoSEQ Analyzer, keeping only productive sequences. Clonality was calculated as one minus the Shannon entropy normalized by log2 of the number of productive unique sequences. For each patient and control, public and private clones were evaluated within the 100 most prevalent clones. A clone was defined as Susac-specific if it was absent from the healthy and MS cohorts, from approximately 980 published viral clones and from other ImmuneACCESS disease sequences. The raw public data were reprocessed by TCRdb itself: fastp quality trimming at Q25, MiXCR clonotype calling, in-frame beta chains only. Every distinct CDR3 protein forms one entry, paired with its most common genes and DNA. These V and J calls derive from TCRdb rather than the authors' analysis. This sample is represented by around 220,000 distinct CDR3 sequences; roughly nine tenths of them were singletons. Clones ranked in the top ten supply 0.1% to 0.15% of the sample.

At the junction V is shortened by 5 bases and J by 1 base, with 11 bases in between. The cysteine opens and the phenylalanine closes a CDR3 of 14 amino acids. Only the CDR3 DNA stays, 42 bases, in frame from base 1. Peripheral blood CD8+ and CD4+ T cells from healthy donors, Susac syndrome patients and multiple sclerosis patients were profiled by high-throughput TCR beta sequencing. Treatment-naive patients with stable or active relapsing-remitting disease fulfilling revised McDonald criteria were used as multiple sclerosis controls. Bulk CD8+ and CD4+ T cells were purified magnetically by negative isolation, whereas CD8+ TEMRA cells were enriched by FACS. Blood was drawn into EDTA tubes, processed within 24 hours, and PBMCs were isolated by density gradient centrifugation. PBMCs intended for TCR sequencing were cryopreserved in liquid nitrogen and were subsequently thawed in a 37 degrees C water bath. Purity of sorted or isolated CD4+, CD8+ and CD8+ TEMRA cells was at least 90%.

This record comes from a study of CD8 T cells in Susac syndrome (dated by TCRdb to the late 2010s). Describing the broader study: The study used repertoire sequencing to test whether antigen drove CD8+ T cell activation and differentiation in Susac syndrome. Clonality of the CD8+ T cell repertoire was compared between about a dozen healthy donors, approximately 14 Susac syndrome patients and around 16 multiple sclerosis patients.

What the authors observed across the whole study: The number of individuals in the TCR sequencing and HLA analysis was recognized as being relatively small.

Sequencing input: CD8+ T cells from PBMCs. This receptor chain uses TRBV12-3 or TRBV12-4 and TRBJ1-1, with no confident D gene call. The TCR sequence derives from a human donor with multiple sclerosis. The CDR3 has the sequence CASSVTSQNTEAFF. The DNA reads TGTGCCAGCAGTGTGACAAGTCAGAACACTGAAGCTTTCTTT.